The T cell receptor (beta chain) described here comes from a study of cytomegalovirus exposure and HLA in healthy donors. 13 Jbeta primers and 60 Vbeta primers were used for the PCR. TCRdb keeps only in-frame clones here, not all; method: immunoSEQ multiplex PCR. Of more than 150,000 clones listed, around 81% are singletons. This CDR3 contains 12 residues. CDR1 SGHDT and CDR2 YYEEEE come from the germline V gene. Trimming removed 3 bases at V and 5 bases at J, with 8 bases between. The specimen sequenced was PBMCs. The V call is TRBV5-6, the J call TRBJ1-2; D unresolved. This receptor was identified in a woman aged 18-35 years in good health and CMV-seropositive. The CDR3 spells CASSWQEYGYTF. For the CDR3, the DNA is TGTGCCAGCAGCTGGCAAGAATATGGCTACACCTTC.